The TCR beta chain under discussion was sequenced for a study of T cells in localized non-small cell lung cancer. Overall study findings and caveats: Uninvolved adjacent lung showed the highest T cell clonality, exceeding tumor.

Comments on this clone: The target antigen is unknown.

V shed 1 base, J shed 4 bases, and the junction held 4 bases outside the gene matches. Germline V gene sequence: CDR1 GTSNPN, CDR2 SVGIG (reference sequence). CDR3 length: 14 amino acids. The repertoire was sequenced with immunoSEQ multiplex PCR; TCRdb's copy has only in-frame clones and lacks some. The sample lists about 48,000 clones; about 72% were seen once. The chain carries TRBV30 and TRBJ1-5; 7 positions agree with TRBD1. This sequence was found in a man aged 40 to 70 with stage I squamous cell lung carcinoma. Sequencing was performed on peripheral blood, taken before any cancer treatment. The DNA of the CDR3 is TGTGCCTGGAGTGACAGGGGATGGAATCAGCCCCAGCATTTT. Protein: CAWSDRGWNQPQHF.